Sequencing of this T cell receptor beta chain was carried out in a study of graft-versus-host responses after intestinal transplantation (dated by TCRdb to about 2021). Some background on the complete study: The transplants that recipients got were multivisceral, liver-intestinal, or isolated intestinal. Donor T cell macrochimerism was defined as a peak of at least 4% donor T cells among recipient peripheral blood mononuclear cells. Bulk TCR-beta CDR3 sequencing was used to track graft-versus-host and host-versus-graft alloreactive T cell clones in the graft, circulation and bone marrow after intestinal transplantation. The cohort enrolled under 25 intestinal transplant recipients including one retransplant, and 3 patients lacking pretransplant specimens were excluded. Every recipient was given anti-thymocyte globulin induction, then maintenance tacrolimus and steroids for two to three years. To identify alloreactive clones, pre-transplant mixed lymphocyte reaction products were sequenced and then compared with unstimulated pre-transplant donor and recipient T cells. Rather than going through the commercial service, samples from a few later patients were sequenced in-house on an Illumina MiSeq and processed with MiXCR. Overall results and qualifications from the work: GvH clones turned up in recipient bone marrow, with some appearing earlier in ileal mucosa or blood, a pattern consistent with an intestinal mucosal origin. Patients with donor T cell macrochimerism had high GvH to HvG T cell clonal ratios in their allografts. Peak levels of circulating GvH clones were associated with declines in HvG clones early after transplant. Conclusions were limited by the relatively low number and heterogeneity of intestinal transplant patients.

The germline V and J ends show losses of 1 base and 5 bases respectively, and no gene match explains 8 bases of the junction. The CDR3 goes from the cysteine to the phenylalanine over 17 residues. The CDR3 DNA has 51 bases and is translated from base 1. CDR1 LGHNA and CDR2 YSLEER were looked up in the germline V gene. The time point label on this specimen signifies: cells obtained before transplantation from donor or recipient. CD3+CD4+ and CD3+CD8+ populations were FACS-sorted from unstimulated pre-transplant donor and recipient cells taken from spleen or lymph nodes. Notes on this clone: This clone's antigen is unknown. Base qualities are not provided; no much larger clone lies one nucleotide away.

The method was the immunoSEQ multiplex PCR assay. For most patients, genomic DNA was isolated with the Qiagen DNeasy Blood and Tissue Kit and sent frozen to Adaptive Biotechnologies for TCR sequencing. High-throughput TCR-beta CDR3 sequencing of genomic DNA from most patients was performed by Adaptive Biotechnologies. The authors' pipeline ran thus. TCR sequencing data were retrieved from Adaptive's ImmunoSEQ software for 15 to 20 patients, whereas a few other patients were processed with MiXCR and VDJtools. To correct CD4 versus CD8 sorting errors, any sequence found in both subsets at a frequency ratio below 5:1 was removed. CDR3 nucleotide sequences shared between donor and recipient were removed because the origin of such sequences could not be assigned. To be classed as alloreactive, a clone needed at least 2-fold expansion over unstimulated cells and a minimum CFSE-low frequency of 0.002% (template counts) or 0.001% (read counts). A clone was considered mappable if detected in the sequenced pre-transplant spleen, lymph node, or MLR CFSE-low populations of the donor or recipient. Cumulative frequency of alloreactive clones was calculated as a percentage of all sequences weighted by copy number. TCRdb stores this immuneACCESS table with in-frame sequences only. Part of the clones is absent; in the studies checked, under half of the shortfall reflects unresolved V genes, and no reason is known for the rest. For V, J and clone size, that table is used; D and trimming come from the DNA. Across this sample there are under 90,000 clones, with around 87% seen only once. Of the sample, about 4.3% is held by the ten largest clones.

Recombination joined TRBV4-3 with TRBJ1-6, with 7 bases in between that match TRBD1. The source is a human donor who was the organ donor for an intestinal transplant. The source was unstimulated CD8+ T cells sorted from spleen or lymph node cells, collected before transplant. DNA sequence: TGCGCCAGCAGCCAAGTCACTCTGACAGGGAATAATTCACCCCTCCACTTT. Protein translation: CASSQVTLTGNNSPLHF.